There are many counts of the clone carrying this TCR beta chain. The antigen remains undetermined. This specimen belongs to a study of T cells in Graves' hyperthyroidism and ophthalmopathy. Study-wide points: Appearing also in blood were most of the thyroid clonotypes expanded above 0.001.

The CDR3 regions of TCR beta were amplified from RNA transcripts. The HTBI primer set served for first-round RT-PCR of the TCR CDR3. MiXCR, run by TCRdb on the multiplex PCR reads, gives a single entry per CDR3 protein. The sample has about 400,000 distinct CDR3 sequences; roughly 15% are singletons. The CDR3 length is 16 residues. V lost 8 bases to trimming and J lost 5 bases, with 22 bases between them. In germline, CDR1 is LGHNT, CDR2 FRNRAP. Material: blood. The rearrangement uses TRBV12-5 and TRBJ1-5; D perhaps matches TRBD1 (6 bases). This clonotype was sampled from a woman under 40 with Graves' ophthalmopathy. The CDR3 DNA sequence: TGTGCTAGTAGTCTCGCCAGGGGAATTCCGGATCAGCCCCAGCATTTT. This gives the protein CASSLARGIPDQPQHF.